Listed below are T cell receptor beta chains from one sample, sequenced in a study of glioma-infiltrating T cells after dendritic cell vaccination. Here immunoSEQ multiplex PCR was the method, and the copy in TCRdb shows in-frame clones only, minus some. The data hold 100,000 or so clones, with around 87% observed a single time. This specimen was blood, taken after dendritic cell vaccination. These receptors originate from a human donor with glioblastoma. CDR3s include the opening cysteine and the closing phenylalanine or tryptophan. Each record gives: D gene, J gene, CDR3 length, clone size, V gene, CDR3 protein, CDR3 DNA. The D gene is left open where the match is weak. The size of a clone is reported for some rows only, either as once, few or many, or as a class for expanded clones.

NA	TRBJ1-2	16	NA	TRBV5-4	CASSLVRRSLDYGYTF	TGTGCCAGCAGCTTGGTTCGGCGGTCCTTGGACTATGGCTACACCTTC
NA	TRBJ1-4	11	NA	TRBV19	CASSSIGELFF	TGTGCCAGTAGTTCCATCGGGGAACTGTTTTTT
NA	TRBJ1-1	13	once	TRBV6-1	CASSVQSNTEAFF	TGTGCCAGCAGTGTCCAGTCGAACACTGAAGCTTTCTTT
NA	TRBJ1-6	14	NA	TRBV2	CASSDRRINSPLHF	TGTGCCAGCAGTGACCGGCGGATTAATTCACCCCTCCACTTT
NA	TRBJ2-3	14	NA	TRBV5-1	CASSSGDKTDTQYF	TGCGCCAGCAGCTCTGGGGACAAGACAGATACGCAGTATTTT
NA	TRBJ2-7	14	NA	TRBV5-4	CASSLGAGTYEQYF	TGTGCCAGCAGCTTGGGGGCAGGGACCTACGAGCAGTACTTC
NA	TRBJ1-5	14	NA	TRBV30	CAWSRGSGNQPQHF	TGTGCCTGGAGCCGGGGTTCCGGCAATCAGCCCCAGCATTTT
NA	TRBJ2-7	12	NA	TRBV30	CAWRVYSYEQYF	TGTGCCTGGAGGGTCTACAGCTACGAGCAGTACTTC
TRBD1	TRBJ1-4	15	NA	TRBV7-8	CASSEDRALNEKLFF	TGTGCCAGCAGCGAAGACAGGGCACTTAATGAAAAACTGTTTTTT
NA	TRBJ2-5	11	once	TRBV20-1	CSARRQETQYF	TGCAGTGCTAGGAGACAAGAGACCCAGTACTTC
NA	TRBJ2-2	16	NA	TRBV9	CASSVMGAAHTGELFF	TGTGCCAGCAGCGTAATGGGTGCGGCTCACACCGGGGAGCTGTTTTTT
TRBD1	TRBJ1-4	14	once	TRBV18	CASSPDRVNEKLFF	TGTGCCAGCTCACCCGACAGGGTCAATGAAAAACTGTTTTTT
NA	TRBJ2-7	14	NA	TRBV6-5	CASSLGRTTYEQYF	TGTGCCAGCAGCCTTGGGCGGACAACCTACGAGCAGTACTTC
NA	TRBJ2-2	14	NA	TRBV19	CASSTQSNTGELFF	TGTGCCAGTAGTACCCAGTCAAACACCGGGGAGCTGTTTTTT
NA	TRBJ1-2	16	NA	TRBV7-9	CASSRQDRSSGYGYTF	TGTGCCAGCAGCAGACAAGACAGGTCGTCCGGGTATGGCTACACCTTC
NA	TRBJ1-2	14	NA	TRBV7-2	CASSPRGMSYGYTF	TGTGCCAGCAGTCCCAGGGGAATGAGCTATGGCTACACCTTC
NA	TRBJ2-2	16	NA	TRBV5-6	CASSPPWPANTGELFF	TGTGCCAGCAGCCCCCCCTGGCCAGCGAACACCGGGGAGCTGTTTTTT
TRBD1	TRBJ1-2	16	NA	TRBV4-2	CASSPPEKTGRYGYTF	TGTGCCAGCAGCCCCCCCGAAAAGACAGGGCGCTATGGCTACACCTTC
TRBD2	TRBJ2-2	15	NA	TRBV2	CASREGPQNTGELFF	TGTGCCAGCCGGGAGGGGCCTCAGAACACCGGGGAGCTGTTTTTT
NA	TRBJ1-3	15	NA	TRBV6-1	CASRAVADSGNTIYF	TGTGCCAGCAGAGCGGTGGCAGACTCTGGAAACACCATATATTTT
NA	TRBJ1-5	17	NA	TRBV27	CASRRVSGLSRDQPQHF	TGTGCCAGCAGGCGAGTATCCGGGCTATCCAGGGATCAGCCCCAGCATTTT
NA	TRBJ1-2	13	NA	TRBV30	CAWSATRAYGYTF	TGTGCCTGGAGTGCGACCAGGGCCTATGGCTACACCTTC
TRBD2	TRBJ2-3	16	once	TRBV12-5	CASGWLTSGGTDTQYF	TGTGCTAGTGGTTGGCTGACTAGCGGGGGGACCGATACGCAGTATTTT
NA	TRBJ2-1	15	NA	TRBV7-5	CARTKSSGGSNEQFF	TGTGCCAGAACTAAATCGTCCGGCGGATCAAATGAGCAGTTCTTC
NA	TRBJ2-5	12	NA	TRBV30	CAWGPRAETQYF	TGTGCCTGGGGGCCACGCGCGGAGACCCAGTACTTC
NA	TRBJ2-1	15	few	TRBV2	CASPGEGSSYNEQFF	TGTGCCAGCCCCGGGGAAGGGAGCTCCTACAATGAGCAGTTCTTC
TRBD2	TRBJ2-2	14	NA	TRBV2	CASSGGLGTGELFF	TGTGCCAGCAGTGGAGGACTAGGAACCGGGGAGCTGTTTTTT
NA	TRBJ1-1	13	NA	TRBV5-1	CASSSAENTEAFF	TGCGCCAGCAGTAGTGCGGAGAACACTGAAGCTTTCTTT
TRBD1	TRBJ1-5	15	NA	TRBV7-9	CASSPITGVNQPQHF	TGTGCCAGCAGCCCCATTACAGGGGTCAATCAGCCCCAGCATTTT
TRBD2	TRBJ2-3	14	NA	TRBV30	CAWAGLAGADTQYF	TGTGCCTGGGCCGGACTAGCGGGAGCAGATACGCAGTATTTT
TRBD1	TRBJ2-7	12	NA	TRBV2	CASSRQGHEQYF	TGTGCCAGCAGTCGACAGGGGCACGAGCAGTACTTC
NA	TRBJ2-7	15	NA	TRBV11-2	CASSRGGNRGDEQYF	TGTGCCAGCAGCAGAGGAGGGAACCGCGGGGACGAGCAGTACTTC
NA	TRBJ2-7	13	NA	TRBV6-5	CASSYRRAYEQYF	TGTGCCAGCAGTTATCGGCGGGCCTACGAGCAGTACTTC
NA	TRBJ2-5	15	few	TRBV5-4	CASSLHQGGIETQYF	TGTGCCAGCAGCTTGCATCAGGGTGGGATAGAGACCCAGTACTTC
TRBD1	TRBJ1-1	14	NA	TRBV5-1	CASSLPGGSTEAFF	TGCGCCAGCAGCTTGCCAGGGGGGAGCACTGAAGCTTTCTTT
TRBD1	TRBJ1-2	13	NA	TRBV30	CAWSRQGEDGYTF	TGTGCCTGGTCCAGACAGGGTGAGGATGGCTACACCTTC
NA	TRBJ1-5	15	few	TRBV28	CASSLGDMSNQPQHF	TGTGCCAGCAGTTTAGGGGACATGAGCAATCAGCCCCAGCATTTT
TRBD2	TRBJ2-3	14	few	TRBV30	CAWSGLARTDTQYF	TGTGCCTGGAGTGGACTAGCGCGCACAGATACGCAGTATTTT
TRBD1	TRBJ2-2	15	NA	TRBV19	CASTQAQGAFGELFF	TGTGCCAGTACGCAGGCACAGGGGGCTTTCGGGGAGTTGTTTTTT
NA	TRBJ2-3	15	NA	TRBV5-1	CASSLEGDGPDTQYF	TGCGCCAGCAGCTTGGAAGGGGATGGCCCAGATACGCAGTATTTT
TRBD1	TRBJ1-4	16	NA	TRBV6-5	CASSYGQTGSNEKLFF	TGTGCCAGCAGTTACGGCCAGACAGGGTCTAATGAAAAACTGTTTTTT
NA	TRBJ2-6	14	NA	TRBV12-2	CASRCRSGANVLTF	TGTGCAAGTCGCTGTCGCTCTGGGGCCAACGTCCTGACTTTC
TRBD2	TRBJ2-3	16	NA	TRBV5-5	CASSQLAGGFTDTQYF	TGTGCCAGCAGCCAGCTAGCGGGGGGTTTCACAGATACGCAGTATTTT
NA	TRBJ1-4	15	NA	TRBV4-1	CASSQETGANEKLFF	TGCGCCAGCAGCCAAGAAACAGGAGCGAATGAAAAACTGTTTTTT
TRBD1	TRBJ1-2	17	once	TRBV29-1	CSVELGSWTGGDYGYTF	TGCAGCGTTGAACTAGGATCCTGGACAGGGGGTGACTATGGCTACACCTTC
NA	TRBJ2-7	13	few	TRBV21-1	CASSRGRGNEQYF	TGTGCCAGCAGCCGCGGGAGGGGCAATGAGCAGTACTTC
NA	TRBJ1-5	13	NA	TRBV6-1	CASREHSNQPQHF	TGTGCCAGCAGGGAACATAGCAATCAGCCCCAGCATTTT
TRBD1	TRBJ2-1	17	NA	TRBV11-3	CASSLPRQGRYYNEQFF	TGTGCCAGCAGCTTACCCCGACAGGGCCGGTATTACAATGAGCAGTTCTTC
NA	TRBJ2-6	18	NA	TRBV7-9	CASSLSRTVYSGANVLTF	TGTGCCAGCAGCTTAAGTAGGACAGTGTACTCTGGGGCCAACGTCCTGACTTTC
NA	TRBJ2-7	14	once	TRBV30	CAWNRDTQTYEQYF	TGTGCCTGGAACCGGGACACCCAAACCTACGAGCAGTACTTC
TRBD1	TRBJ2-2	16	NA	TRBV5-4	CASSPTGQGPTGELFF	TGTGCCAGCAGCCCAACCGGACAGGGGCCCACCGGGGAGCTGTTTTTT
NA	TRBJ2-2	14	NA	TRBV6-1	CASTPAAGTGELFF	TGTGCCAGCACCCCTGCCGCGGGCACCGGGGAGCTGTTTTTT
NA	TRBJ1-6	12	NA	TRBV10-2	CASKQSNSPLHF	TGCGCCAGCAAACAGAGTAATTCACCCCTCCACTTT
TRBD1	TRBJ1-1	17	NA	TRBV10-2	CASSDIRDRGLNTEAFF	TGCGCCAGCAGTGACATCCGGGACAGGGGTCTGAACACTGAAGCTTTCTTT
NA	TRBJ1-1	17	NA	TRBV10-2	CASSELAAGTGGRGAFF	TGCGCCAGCAGCGAACTGGCGGCGGGGACTGGGGGGAGGGGAGCTTTCTTT
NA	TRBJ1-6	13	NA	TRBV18	CASSPGGQSPLHF	TGTGCCAGCTCACCGGGGGGGCAATCACCCCTCCACTTT
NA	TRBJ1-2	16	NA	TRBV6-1	CASSEAGQTLFYGYTF	TGTGCCAGCAGTGAAGCGGGGCAGACCTTGTTCTATGGCTACACCTTC